A single TCR beta chain is shown here with its context. The junction had 2 bases not matched to a gene; V was cut back by 5 bases and J by 1 base. The CDR3 totals 15 residues. Germline assignment: CDR1 SEHNR and CDR2 FQNEAQ (reference sequence). These data come from a study of blood T cell repertoires in COVID-19. Study context: There were acute and convalescent COVID-19 samples, and they came from the United States, Italy and Spain. Sources were T cells, B-cell-depleted T cells, or PBMCs; the material itself was cDNA or gDNA.

Repertoires were generated with immunoSEQ multiplex PCR, while TCRdb's copy carries only in-frame clones and drops some. The table lists some 54,000 clones, around 82% of them singletons. Those enrolled in Seattle joined during active infection and were followed longitudinally afterward. The chain recombines TRBV7-9 with TRBJ1-5; 10 bases match TRBD1. The sample was peripheral blood. The clonotype originates from a woman of 80 years or more with COVID-19, enrolled during active disease. CDR3 region: CASSGGQGSNQPQHF. The CDR3 bases are TGTGCCAGCAGCGGGGGACAGGGGAGCAATCAGCCCCAGCATTTT.